This T cell receptor (beta chain) was obtained from a study of blood T cell repertoires in COVID-19. Sequencing used immunoSEQ multiplex PCR; TCRdb keeps in-frame clones, though not all of them. This table holds 200,000 to 250,000 clones, roughly 81% found once. The germline CDR1 and CDR2 sequences are SGDLS and YYNGEE. V lost 4 bases to trimming and J lost 7 bases, with 15 bases between them. The CDR3 consists of 14 residues. J is TRBJ2-4 and V is TRBV9; D uncertain. The clonotype comes from a man aged 35 to 55 with acute or convalescent COVID-19. The material sequenced was peripheral blood. The CDR3 protein is CASSPRQDWNIQYF. The CDR3 coding sequence is TGTGCCAGCAGCCCCCGCCAGGATTGGAACATTCAGTACTTC. The entire variable domain, with the rest obtained from reference TRBV9 and TRBJ2-4, is as follows: DSGVTQTPKHLITATGQRVTLRCSPRSGDLSVYWYQQSLDQGLQFLIQYYNGEERAKGNILERFSAQQFPDLHSELNLSSLELGDSALYFCASSPRQDWNIQYFGAGTRLSVL.